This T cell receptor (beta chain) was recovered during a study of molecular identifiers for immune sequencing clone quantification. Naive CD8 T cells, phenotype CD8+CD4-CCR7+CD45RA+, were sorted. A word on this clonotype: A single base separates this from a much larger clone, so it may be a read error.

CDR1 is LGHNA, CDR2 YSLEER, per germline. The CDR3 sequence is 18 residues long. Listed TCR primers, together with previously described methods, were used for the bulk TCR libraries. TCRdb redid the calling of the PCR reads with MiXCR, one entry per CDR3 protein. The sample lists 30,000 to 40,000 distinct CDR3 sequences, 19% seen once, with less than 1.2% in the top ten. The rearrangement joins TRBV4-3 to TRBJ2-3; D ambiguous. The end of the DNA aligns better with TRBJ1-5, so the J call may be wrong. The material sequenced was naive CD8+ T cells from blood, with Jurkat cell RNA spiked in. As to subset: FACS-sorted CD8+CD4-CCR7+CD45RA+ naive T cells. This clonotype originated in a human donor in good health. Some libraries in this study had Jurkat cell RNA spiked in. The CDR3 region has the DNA TGCGCCAGCAGCCAAGATCGAGGTGGGAGCGGGAGTAGAAATACGCAGCATTTT. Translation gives CASSQDRGGSGSRNTQHF.